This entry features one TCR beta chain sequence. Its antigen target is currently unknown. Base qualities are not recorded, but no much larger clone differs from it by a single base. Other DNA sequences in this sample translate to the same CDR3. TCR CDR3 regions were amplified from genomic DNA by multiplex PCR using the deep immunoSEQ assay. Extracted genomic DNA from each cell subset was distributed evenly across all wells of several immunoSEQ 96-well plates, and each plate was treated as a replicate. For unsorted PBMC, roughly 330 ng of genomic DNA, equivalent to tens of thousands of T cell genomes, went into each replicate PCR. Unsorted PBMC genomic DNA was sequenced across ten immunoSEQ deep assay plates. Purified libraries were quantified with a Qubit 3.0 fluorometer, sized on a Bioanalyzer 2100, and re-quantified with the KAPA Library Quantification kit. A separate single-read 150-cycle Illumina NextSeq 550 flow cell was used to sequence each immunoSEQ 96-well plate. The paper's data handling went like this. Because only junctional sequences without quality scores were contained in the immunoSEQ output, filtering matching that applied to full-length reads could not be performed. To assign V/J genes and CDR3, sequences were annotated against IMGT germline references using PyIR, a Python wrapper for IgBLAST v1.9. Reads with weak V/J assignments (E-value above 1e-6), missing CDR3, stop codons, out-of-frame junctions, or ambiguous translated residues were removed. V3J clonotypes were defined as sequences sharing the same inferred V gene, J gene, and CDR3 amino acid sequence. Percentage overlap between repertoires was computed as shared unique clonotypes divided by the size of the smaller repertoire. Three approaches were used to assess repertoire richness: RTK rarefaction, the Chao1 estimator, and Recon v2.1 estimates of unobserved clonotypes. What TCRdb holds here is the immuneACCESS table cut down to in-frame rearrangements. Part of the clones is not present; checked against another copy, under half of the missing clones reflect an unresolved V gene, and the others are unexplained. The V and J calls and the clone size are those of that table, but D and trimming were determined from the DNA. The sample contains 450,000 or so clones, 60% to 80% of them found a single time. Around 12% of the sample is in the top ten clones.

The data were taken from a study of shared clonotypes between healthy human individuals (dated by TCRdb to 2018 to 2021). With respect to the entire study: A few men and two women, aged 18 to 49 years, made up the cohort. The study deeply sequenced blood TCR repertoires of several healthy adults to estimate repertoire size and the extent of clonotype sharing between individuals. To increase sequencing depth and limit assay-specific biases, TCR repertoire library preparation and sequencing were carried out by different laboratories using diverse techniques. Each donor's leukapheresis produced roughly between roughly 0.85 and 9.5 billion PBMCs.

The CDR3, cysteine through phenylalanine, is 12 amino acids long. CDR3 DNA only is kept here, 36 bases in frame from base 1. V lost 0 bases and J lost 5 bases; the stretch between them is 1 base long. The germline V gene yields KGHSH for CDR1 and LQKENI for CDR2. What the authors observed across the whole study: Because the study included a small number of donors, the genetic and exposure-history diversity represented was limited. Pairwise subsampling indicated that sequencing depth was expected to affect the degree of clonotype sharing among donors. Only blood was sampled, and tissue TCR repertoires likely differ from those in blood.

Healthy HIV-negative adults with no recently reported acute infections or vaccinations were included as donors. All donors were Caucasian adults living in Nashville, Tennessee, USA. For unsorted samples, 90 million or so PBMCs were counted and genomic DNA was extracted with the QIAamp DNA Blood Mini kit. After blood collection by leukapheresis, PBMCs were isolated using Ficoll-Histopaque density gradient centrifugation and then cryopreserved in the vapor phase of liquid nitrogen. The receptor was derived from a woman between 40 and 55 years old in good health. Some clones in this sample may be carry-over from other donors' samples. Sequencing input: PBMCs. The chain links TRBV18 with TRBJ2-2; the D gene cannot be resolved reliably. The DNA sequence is TGTGCCAGCTCACCACCGACCGGGGAGCTGTTTTTT. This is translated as CASSPPTGELFF.